These 32 T cell receptor beta chains were sequenced from one sample in a study of shared clonotypes between healthy human individuals. Assay: immunoSEQ multiplex PCR; the TCRdb copy retains only in-frame clones and omits some. The sample consists of millions of clones, over 85% of them appearing once. The sequencing input was naive CD4+ T cells from PBMCs. The subset here: CD45RA+ positively selected. These receptors were taken from a man younger than 35 in good health. Some clones in this sample may be carry-over from other donors' samples.

This clone was seen a single time. V is TRBV27 and J is TRBJ1-5; D gene ambiguous. The V end lost 5 bases, the J end lost 5 bases, and 25 bases lay between the germline ends. Germline assignment: CDR1 MNHEY and CDR2 SMNVEV (reference sequence). CDR3 length: 18 residues. CDR3 nucleotides: TGTGCCAGCAGTCCCCGAACCACACAGTTGGGCGGGGATCAGCCCCAGCATTTT. The encoded protein is CASSPRTTQLGGDQPQHF.

This clone was seen once. This chain links TRBV19 with TRBJ2-7; no clear D gene. The CDR3 runs 15 residues. The V end was cut by 1 base, the J end by 4 bases, with 14 bases between. Germline assignment: CDR1 LNHDA and CDR2 SQIVND (reference sequence). In DNA, the CDR3 is TGTGCCAGTAGTATAGGTCCTGTTCGTCGGTACGAGCAGTACTTC. Translated: CASSIGPVRRYEQYF.

The J gene is TRBJ1-5, the V gene TRBV4-2, with D hard to call. V lost 1 base, J lost 7 bases, and 11 bases lay in between. The CDR3 runs to 14 residues. The V gene's germline CDR1 is LGHNA and CDR2 YNFKEQ. CDR3 sequence: CASSQGAVGQPQHF. DNA for the CDR3: TGTGCCAGCAGCCAAGGGGCAGTAGGGCAGCCCCAGCATTTT.

The CDR3 reads CASSLGGRVDTQYF. The CDR3, as DNA: TGCGCCAGCAGCTTAGGGGGGAGAGTAGATACGCAGTATTTT. V usage is TRBV5-1 and J usage is TRBJ2-3, with D tentatively TRBD1 or TRBD2 (6 bases each). This CDR3 contains 14 residues. Trimming left V 2 bases short and J 5 bases short, with 12 bases between. Germline assignment: CDR1 SGHRS and CDR2 YFSETQ.

A word on this clone: The same CDR3 arises from other DNA sequences in this sample as well. V usage is TRBV15 and J usage is TRBJ2-1; D gene unclear. Trimming cost V 0 bases and J 9 bases, with 6 bases left between them. Per germline, CDR1 LNHNV and CDR2 YYDKDF (reference sequence). The CDR3 sequence is 12 residues long. The CDR3 region is CATSRDRGEQFF. Here the CDR3 DNA reads TGTGCCACCAGCAGAGACCGAGGTGAGCAGTTCTTC.

This clone was seen just once. The rearrangement joins TRBV7-9 to TRBJ2-2, with 7 bases matching TRBD1. The CDR3 is 13 residues long. Germline trimming cut 9 bases from V and 4 bases from J; bases unmatched to any gene: 5. Germline V gene data show CDR1 as SEHNR and CDR2 as FQNEAQ (reference sequence). The CDR3 loop reads CARGQATTGELFF. In DNA, the CDR3 is TGTGCCAGAGGACAGGCCACCACCGGGGAGCTGTTTTTT. The full variable domain, its missing parts supplied by reference TRBV7-9 and TRBJ2-2, is DTGVSQNPRHKITKRGQNVTFRCDPISEHNRLYWYRQTLGQGPEFLTYFQNEAQLEKSRLLSDRFSAERPKGSFSTLEIQRTEQGDSAMYLCARGQATTGELFFGEGSRLTVL.

V gene TRBV5-4 combines with J gene TRBJ1-4; 10 bases are a match to TRBD1. V lost 1 base and J lost 1; bases outside the gene matches: 4. Per germline, CDR1 SGHNT and CDR2 YYREEE (reference sequence). The CDR3 is 17 amino acids. CDR3 sequence: CASSLKRTGGTNEKLFF. CDR3 bases: TGTGCCAGCAGCTTGAAACGGACAGGGGGAACTAATGAAAAACTGTTTTTT.

The V gene is TRBV5-1, the J gene TRBJ2-5, with 7 bases that match TRBD1. Per the germline V gene, CDR1 is SGHRS and CDR2 is YFSETQ. Trimming removed 4 bases from V and 5 bases from J; junction bases left unmatched: 5. The CDR3 has 13 amino acids. CDR3 DNA sequence: TGCGCCAGCAGCCCCCCGGGACAGGAGACCCAGTACTTC. Encoded protein: CASSPPGQETQYF.

The table lists this clone with a count of one. The rearrangement joins TRBV28 to TRBJ2-7; TRBD2 matches 14 bases. The CDR3 runs 15 residues. J lost 10 bases, V lost 0 bases, and 5 bases had no gene match. Germline CDR1 MDHEN, CDR2 SYDVKM. The CDR3 sequence: CASSLWTSGRARQYF. The CDR3 DNA follows: TGTGCCAGCAGTTTATGGACTAGCGGGAGGGCGCGACAGTACTTC.

The V and J genes are TRBV28 and TRBJ2-7; 8 bases line up with TRBD2. Germline CDR1 and CDR2: MDHEN and SYDVKM. CDR3 size: 14 residues. V dropped 5 bases and J dropped 2; count of bases not matched to a gene: 5. CDR3 nucleotide sequence: TGTGCCAGCAGTATAGCGGGATGGACCTACGAGCAGTACTTC. Protein product: CASSIAGWTYEQYF.

CDR3 coding DNA: TGCACCAGCAGCCAAGATGGAAGTGTTAGCTCCTATAATTCACCCCTCCACTTT. This codes for CTSSQDGSVSSYNSPLHF. The chain joins TRBV1 to TRBJ1-6. TRBV1 is a pseudogene. The length of the CDR3 is 18 residues.

The gene calls are TRBV28 and TRBJ1-2; tentatively, D is TRBD1 (5 bases). V was trimmed by 4 bases and J by 8 bases, leaving 20 bases between them. This CDR3 has 15 amino acids. The germline V gene has CDR1 MDHEN and CDR2 SYDVKM. CDR3 sequence (DNA): TGTGCCAGCAGTTCTACCCGGGGGAGGGAGCGGGGCTACACCTTC. It yields the protein CASSSTRGRERGYTF.

In DNA, the CDR3 is TGTGCCAGCGGAGAACGGGACAGCCTCTATGGCTACACCTTC. Protein: CASGERDSLYGYTF. The chain employs TRBV28 and TRBJ1-2; 7 bases match TRBD1. Germline V gene data show CDR1 as MDHEN and CDR2 as SYDVKM. V was pared by 8 bases and J by 4 bases, with 10 bases of the junction left unmatched. The CDR3 length is 14 residues.

The chain joins TRBV5-1 to TRBJ1-3; 7 bases are shared with TRBD1. V shed 4 bases, J shed 3 bases, and the junction held 10 bases outside the gene matches. The germline gives CDR1 SGHRS, CDR2 YFSETQ. The CDR3 has 16 amino acids. In DNA, the CDR3 is TGCGCCAGCAGCCTCGACAGGGCCGGAGTTGGAAACACCATATATTTT. It translates to CASSLDRAGVGNTIYF.

The rearrangement joins TRBV7-3 to TRBJ2-1; TRBD2 matches 7 bases. CDR1 SGHTA and CDR2 FQGTGA come from the germline V gene. The CDR3 is made up of 15 amino acids. J gave up 7 bases and V 5 bases, and 11 bases lay outside the gene matches. The CDR3 nucleotides read TGTGCCAGCAGCCCCCGGGGCGGGGGATCGAATGAGCAGTTCTTC. Protein sequence: CASSPRGGGSNEQFF. Full variable domain (remainder filled in from reference TRBV7-3 and TRBJ2-1): GAGVSQTPSNKVTEKGKYVELRCDPISGHTALYWYRQSLGQGPEFLIYFQGTGAADDSGLPNDRFFAVRPEGSVSTLKIQRTERGDSAVYLCASSPRGGGSNEQFFGPGTRLTVL.

The rearrangement links TRBV2 to TRBJ1-1, with 7 bases that match TRBD1. V trimming: 8 bases; J trimming: 12 bases; junction bases outside the gene matches: 21. Germline V CDR1 and CDR2: SNHLY, FYNNEI. This CDR3 is built from 15 residues. CDR3 in DNA: TGTGCCAGCGCCAGACAGCAGGGGGTTATTGTCGGTACTTTCTTT. Translation gives CASARQQGVIVGTFF.

This rearrangement joins TRBV28 to TRBJ1-2, with a possible D match to TRBD1 (5 bases). Germline V gene data show CDR1 as MDHEN and CDR2 as SYDVKM. This CDR3 spans 15 amino acids. Trimming removed 0 bases at V and 4 bases at J, with 12 bases between. CDR3 protein: CASSLWGRATYGYTF. In nucleotides, the CDR3 is TGTGCCAGCAGTTTATGGGGCAGGGCCACCTATGGCTACACCTTC.

The chain has TRBV9 and TRBJ2-5; D is possibly TRBD2 (5 bases). This CDR3 is built from 15 residues. V dropped 4 bases and J dropped 4 bases, with 17 bases sitting between them. Germline CDR1 SGDLS, CDR2 YYNGEE. In DNA form, the CDR3 reads TGTGCCAGCAGCCTAACGCCGAACCGGGGAGAGACCCAGTACTTC. Its protein product is CASSLTPNRGETQYF.

This clone has more than one count but fewer than ten. CDR3 loop: CASSPVGGHQPQHF. The CDR3 nucleotides are TGTGCCAGCAGCCCGGTCGGGGGCCATCAGCCCCAGCATTTT. The chain has TRBV5-5 and TRBJ1-5, with a weak D call TRBD1 (6 bases). The germline V and J ends were trimmed by 4 bases and 5 bases, with 13 bases remaining between them. This CDR3 contains 14 residues. Germline V gene data show CDR1 as SGHKS and CDR2 as YYEKEE (reference sequence).

V is TRBV5-4 and J is TRBJ2-5, with TRBD2 matching over 15 bases. In germline, CDR1 is SGHNT, CDR2 YYREEE (reference sequence). The CDR3 has 20 residues. The ends lost 4 bases at V and 2 bases at J; junction bases unmatched: 15. This CDR3 is CASSPGLAGGLMGWQETQYF. The CDR3 bases are TGTGCCAGCAGCCCCGGACTAGCGGGAGGGCTAATGGGTTGGCAAGAGACCCAGTACTTC.

This sequence joins TRBV18 and TRBJ1-2; TRBD1 matches 7 bases. CDR3 length: 13 residues. J lost 4 bases, V lost 9 bases, and 8 bases had no gene match. Germline assignment: CDR1 KGHSH and CDR2 LQKENI. CDR3 amino acids: CASSQGVGYGYTF. The CDR3 coding sequence is TGTGCCAGTTCTCAGGGGGTCGGCTATGGCTACACCTTC. Drawing the rest from reference TRBV18 and TRBJ1-2, the complete variable domain is NAGVMQNPRHLVRRRGQEARLRCSPMKGHSHVYWYRQLPEEGLKFMVYLQKENIIDESGMPKERFSAEFPKEGPSILRIQQVVRGDSAAYFCASSQGVGYGYTFGSGTRLTVV.

This chain connects TRBV11-2 to TRBJ1-2; perhaps TRBD1 as D (5 bases). CDR1 and CDR2 from the germline V gene are SGHAT and FQNNGV. The CDR3 is made up of 14 amino acids. Between the trimmed V and J ends, which lost 7 bases and 4 bases, there was a span of 16 bases. For the CDR3, the DNA is TGTGCCAGCACCCTTCGGGGGGAGAGCTATGGCTACACCTTC. It translates to CASTLRGESYGYTF.

The V gene is TRBV28, the J gene TRBJ2-7; no reliable D call. CDR3 length equals 14 residues. The germline V and J ends were trimmed by 7 bases and 3 bases, with 16 bases remaining between them. Germline V gene sequence: CDR1 MDHEN, CDR2 SYDVKM. The CDR3 DNA sequence: TGTGCCAGCACCCTAAATAATCCGAGCTACGAGCAGTACTTC. This gives the protein CASTLNNPSYEQYF.

The chain recombines TRBV6-1 with TRBJ2-7; a possible D gene is TRBD2 (5 bases). Germline CDR1 and CDR2: MNHNS and SASEGT. The CDR3 consists of 14 residues. V lost 5 bases, J lost 3 bases, and 14 bases lay in between. The CDR3 sequence: CASSPLASGYEQYF. The CDR3 nucleotides are TGTGCCAGCAGTCCTCTAGCCTCGGGCTACGAGCAGTACTTC.

The chain couples TRBV5-1 to TRBJ2-1; 14 positions agree with TRBD2. Losses at the gene ends were 4 bases for V and 9 bases for J; bases not matched to a gene: 9. This CDR3 contains 16 residues. Germline lookup yields CDR1 SGHRS and CDR2 YFSETQ. Here the CDR3 DNA reads TGCGCCAGCAGCGCAAAGGGACTAGCGGGAGTGAGTGAGCAGTTCTTC. It codes for CASSAKGLAGVSEQFF.

This clone was observed a single time. The sample carries other DNA sequences with the same CDR3. The chain uses TRBV28 and TRBJ1-1; TRBD1 might be the D (6 bases). The CDR3 has 13 amino acids. Per germline, CDR1 MDHEN and CDR2 SYDVKM. Trimming pared 2 bases from V and 10 bases from J, leaving 14 bases between. CDR3 DNA: TGTGCCAGCAGTTTACGGCAGGGGCTTGGAGCTTTCTTT. Amino acid sequence: CASSLRQGLGAFF.

This chain connects TRBV5-8 to TRBJ1-4; possibly TRBD1 for D (6 bases). CDR3 size: 18 residues. Between the trimmed V and J ends, which lost 4 bases and 2 bases, there was a span of 21 bases. Germline assignment: CDR1 SGHTS and CDR2 YDEGEE. The chain's CDR3 is CASSRSFSGARTNEKLFF. Here the CDR3 DNA reads TGTGCCAGCAGCAGATCGTTTTCGGGGGCTCGTACTAATGAAAAACTGTTTTTT.

This chain uses TRBV30 with TRBJ1-4; 7 nucleotides match TRBD1. This CDR3 region has 15 residues. The germline CDR1 and CDR2 sequences are GTSNPN and SVGIG (reference sequence). J gave up 3 bases and V 2 bases, and 6 bases lay outside the gene matches. DNA for the CDR3: TGTGCCTGGAGTACCACAGGGGCGGCTAATGAAAAACTGTTTTTT. This codes for CAWSTTGAANEKLFF. The whole variable domain, remainder taken from reference TRBV30 and TRBJ1-4, is SQTIHQWPATLVQPVGSPLSLECTVEGTSNPNLYWYRQAAGRGLQLLFYSVGIGQISSEVPQNLSASRPQDRQFILSSKKLLLSDSGFYLCAWSTTGAANEKLFFGSGTQLSVL.

This clone was seen only once. CDR3 amino acids: CATMMGQGLTEAFF. The DNA for the CDR3 is TGTGCCACCATGATGGGACAGGGTCTCACTGAAGCTTTCTTT. The chain couples TRBV2 to TRBJ1-1, with 9 bases aligning to TRBD1. CDR3 length: 14 residues. The trim removed 10 bases at V and 4 bases at J, leaving 10 bases unmatched. The germline V gene encodes CDR1 SNHLY and CDR2 FYNNEI.

The chain carries TRBV9 and TRBJ2-7, with 9 bases fitting TRBD2. V gave up 0 bases and J gave up 2 bases; unmatched junction bases: 6. CDR3 length: 16 residues. The germline gives CDR1 SGDLS, CDR2 YYNGEE. CDR3 in DNA: TGTGCCAGCAGCGTAGGGGGGCTAGCGGGGCCCTACGAGCAGTACTTC. Its translation: CASSVGGLAGPYEQYF.

The genes are TRBV5-4 and TRBJ1-1, with 7 bases lining up with TRBD1. CDR1 is SGHNT, CDR2 YYREEE, per germline (reference sequence). Unmatched junction bases numbered 7, after V lost 2 bases and J lost 3 bases. The CDR3 is 15 residues long. The CDR3 DNA reads as TGTGCCAGCAGCTTTCCGGGCAGGGGGGACACTGAAGCTTTCTTT. Protein sequence: CASSFPGRGDTEAFF.

The chain recombines TRBV11-3 with TRBJ2-5; TRBD2 agrees at 9 bases. J lost 5 bases, V lost 1 base, and 8 bases had no gene match. The CDR3 has 16 amino acids. Germline assignment: CDR1 SGHNT and CDR2 YENEEA. CDR3: CASSLGSREGSETQYF. CDR3 nucleotide sequence: TGTGCCAGCAGCTTAGGATCGCGGGAGGGCTCGGAGACCCAGTACTTC.